This T cell receptor (beta chain) was observed in a study of post-analysis software for immune sequencing data (dated by TCRdb to between 2014 and 2017). Study-wide context: Recorded disease courses included relapsing-remitting, secondary progressive and progressive-relapsing multiple sclerosis, with some patients lacking subtype annotation. Patient repertoires were compared against roughly 12 previously published healthy control repertoires from donors aged roughly 6 to 28 years. A subset of samples was prepared in parallel using single-end sample barcoding, then pooled and co-amplified after Illumina adapter ligation. Beyond this particular receptor, the publication reports: The control group was slightly older than the multiple sclerosis patient group. Strong co-clustering of samples prepared in the same batch was shown by direct clustering with F measure, prompting a batch-effect correction. Significantly higher frequencies in patients than in controls were found for roughly 5 TRBV segments, including TRBV5-6, TRBV5-1 and TRBV20-1. Compared with controls, multiple sclerosis patients had significantly lower normalized Chao1 diversity, a finding suggesting substantial peripheral T-cell clonal expansion.

Libraries were made using PCR. TCRdb names Illumina HiSeq 2500 as the instrument used. To reduce PCR and sequencing biases, unique molecular identifiers were built into the TCR beta cDNA libraries. Every 1 to 10 million input T cells yielded about 500,000 cDNA molecules, meaning each molecule approximated one T cell. The patient libraries were prepared and sequenced using the same protocol as the earlier healthy control dataset. Samples belonging to the same batch were prepared together, multiplexed and sequenced on a shared HiSeq lane. The authors processed their data as follows. Raw barcoded reads were processed with MIGEC, and single-read molecular identifier groups were discarded before consensus assembly and CDR3 extraction. VDJtools was used for post-analysis of the clonotype tables, with diversity normalized by down-sampling every dataset to the smallest sample size. To correct batch-related cross-sample contamination, repertoire overlap clustering matched CDR3 amino acid sequences but not nucleotide sequences. The public reads were reanalyzed by TCRdb: fastp trimming at Q25, MiXCR alignment, in-frame beta chains only. Identical CDR3 protein sequences are pooled into one entry, listed with their most common genes and DNA. The V and J calls reflect TCRdb's pipeline rather than the authors' work. Here the sample has roughly 650,000 distinct CDR3 sequences; around 64% occur a single time. Of the sample, over 9% falls within the top ten clones.

The CDR1 and CDR2 encoded by the germline V gene are SQVTM and ANQGSEA. The CDR3 spans 13 residues, from the cysteine through the phenylalanine. This entry keeps only the CDR3 DNA: 39 bases, framed from base 1. The junction carries 14 bases between V and J, which are trimmed by 6 bases and 2 bases respectively. This clonotype was detected only once. It has no known antigen specificity. No much larger clone exists at a distance of one base, and base qualities are not known. To demonstrate the VDJtools post-analysis software, the study profiled TCR beta repertoires from the peripheral blood of around 13 young patients with multiple sclerosis. The patients with multiple sclerosis were children and adolescents between about 6 and 17 years of age.

The rearrangement combines TRBV29-1 with TRBJ2-7; the best D guess is TRBD1, with 6 bases matching. The TCR originated in a girl aged 2 to 10 with multiple sclerosis. The specimen was blood. The CDR3 here reads CSVVTGNTYEQYF. The sequenced DNA is TGCAGCGTCGTGACAGGAAATACCTACGAGCAGTACTTC.